These T cell receptor beta chains were read from a single sample in a study of blood T cells in healthy people across ages. One entry per CDR3 protein, called by TCRdb with MiXCR from the 5' RACE reads. The sample lists about 1,500,000 distinct CDR3 sequences, roughly 45% occurring once. Sequences were obtained from blood. These receptors all come from a woman between 18 and 30 years old in good health. Each CDR3 is given with its conserved first and last residue. The D gene is left open where the match is weak. Expanded clones are given a class, and other clones once, few, many or no size at all.

CDR3	DNA	V	J	D	size
CAISSRIEQYF	TGTGCCATTTCCTCAAGGATCGAGCAGTACTTC	TRBV10-3	TRBJ2-7	-	few
CASTILLAGDFQETQYF	TGTGCCAGCACTATCCTGTTGGCGGGGGACTTCCAAGAGACCCAGTACTTC	TRBV7-9	TRBJ2-5	TRBD2	-
CSVQETQFF	TGCAGCGTGCAAGAGACCCAGTTCTTC	TRBV29-1	TRBJ2-1	-	-
CASSYLQGVRQPQHF	TGTGCCAGCAGTTACTTGCAGGGAGTGAGGCAGCCCCAGCATTTT	TRBV6-6	TRBJ1-5	-	-
CASSEEPQGRQPQHF	TGTGCCAGCAGTGAAGAGCCTCAGGGGAGACAGCCCCAGCATTTT	TRBV6-1	TRBJ1-5	-	-
CSASPRPSGMNEQFF	TGCAGTGCTAGTCCTCGGCCTAGCGGGATGAATGAGCAGTTCTTC	TRBV20-1	TRBJ2-1	TRBD2	few
CASRDREVTEAFF	TGTGCCAGCAGGGACAGGGAGGTCACTGAAGCTTTCTTT	TRBV2	TRBJ1-1	TRBD1	-
CASSLSTGHTEAFF	TGTGCCAGCAGTTTATCCACAGGGCACACTGAAGCTTTCTTT	TRBV12-3/TRBV12-4	TRBJ1-1	-	-
CASSPRQGSKAEAFF	TGTGCCAGCAGCCCTCGACAGGGGTCCAAAGCTGAAGCTTTCTTT	TRBV7-8	TRBJ1-1	TRBD1	-
CASSLTSSGSNEQFF	TGCGCCAGCAGCTTGACGTCTAGCGGGAGTAATGAGCAGTTCTTC	TRBV5-1	TRBJ2-1	TRBD2	few
CASTGLAGGLGTDTQYF	TGTGCCAGCACCGGACTAGCGGGGGGGCTGGGGACAGATACGCAGTATTTT	TRBV6-1	TRBJ2-3	TRBD2	-
CAPRKTGRSEQYF	TGTGCCCCACGAAAGACAGGGCGCAGCGAGCAGTACTTC	TRBV21-1	TRBJ2-7	-	-
CSASGPSYEQYF	TGCAGTGCTAGCGGACCCTCCTACGAGCAGTACTTC	TRBV20-1	TRBJ2-7	-	-
CASRASGVYQETQYF	TGTGCCAGCAGAGCTAGCGGGGTGTACCAAGAGACCCAGTACTTC	TRBV11-2	TRBJ2-5	TRBD2	few
CASTQTGTAATNEKLFF	TGTGCCAGCACCCAAACCGGGACAGCAGCAACTAATGAAAAACTGTTTTTT	TRBV6-1	TRBJ1-4	TRBD1	once
CASSPLNNLNEQFF	TGCGCCAGCAGCCCGTTAAATAACTTAAATGAGCAGTTCTTC	TRBV5-1	TRBJ2-1	-	-
CASSLAWDIRRGYTF	TGTGCCAGCAGTTTAGCCTGGGACATCCGTAGGGGCTACACCTTC	TRBV12-3/TRBV12-4	TRBJ1-2	-	few
CASRQRGEDTQYF	TGTGCCAGCAGGCAGCGGGGGGAAGATACGCAGTATTTT	TRBV7-2	TRBJ2-3	TRBD2	few
CASSSPGIGATSGTYNEQLF	TGTGCCAGCAGCTCTCCGGGTATCGGAGCGACTAGCGGGACCTACAATGAGCAGTTATTC	TRBV7-2	TRBJ2-1	TRBD2	-
CSVPGQMNTEAFF	TGCAGTGTACCGGGACAAATGAACACTGAAGCTTTCTTT	TRBV20-1	TRBJ1-1	-	once
CSGISQTGQETQYF	TGCAGCGGTATTAGCCAGACAGGGCAAGAGACCCAGTACTTC	TRBV29-1	TRBJ2-5	TRBD1	few
CASKAGPEMAEAFF	TGTGCCAGCAAGGCGGGACCAGAGATGGCTGAAGCTTTCTTT	TRBV27	TRBJ1-1	-	-
CASGPGQGSYNEQFF	TGTGCCAGCGGGCCGGGACAGGGCTCCTACAATGAGCAGTTCTTC	TRBV6-5	TRBJ2-1	TRBD1	-
CASSYGEQFYNSPLHF	TGTGCCAGCAGTTACGGGGAACAATTCTATAATTCACCCCTCCACTTT	TRBV6-6	TRBJ1-6	-	few
CASSLSQGTYNEQFF	TGTGCCAGCAGCTTATCTCAGGGGACCTACAATGAGCAGTTCTTC	TRBV7-2	TRBJ2-1	-	few
CASSRGGVNIQYF	TGTGCCAGCAGTAGGGGGGGTGTAAACATTCAGTACTTC	TRBV6-2/TRBV6-3	TRBJ2-4	-	-
CASHSLNTGELFF	TGTGCCAGCCATAGCCTGAACACCGGGGAGCTGTTTTTT	TRBV12-3/TRBV12-4	TRBJ2-2	-	-
CSAYDPLETQYF	TGCAGTGCTTATGACCCCCTGGAGACCCAGTACTTC	TRBV20-1	TRBJ2-5	-	-
CASSLLGVDEQYF	TGTGCCAGCAGCTTACTGGGGGTTGACGAGCAGTACTTC	TRBV7-9	TRBJ2-7	-	-
CASSYGQAHYTF	TGTGCCAGCAGCTACGGACAGGCTCACTACACCTTC	TRBV4-2	TRBJ1-2	TRBD1	-
CASSTRDRDNTEAFF	TGTGCCAGCAGCACGAGGGACAGGGACAACACTGAAGCTTTCTTT	TRBV3-1	TRBJ1-1	TRBD1	-
CASRRKGTSIDEQYF	TGTGCCAGCAGGCGAAAAGGGACTAGCATAGACGAGCAGTACTTC	TRBV7-2	TRBJ2-7	TRBD2	-
CASSPQGGGEQYF	TGTGCCAGCAGCCCGCAAGGGGGTGGCGAGCAGTACTTC	TRBV7-9	TRBJ2-7	-	-
CSARAAGSAEAFF	TGCAGTGCTAGAGCTGCGGGGAGCGCTGAAGCTTTCTTT	TRBV20-1	TRBJ1-1	-	-
CASRSRLGTDNSPLHF	TGTGCCAGCAGGAGTCGCCTGGGGACAGATAATTCACCCCTCCACTTT	TRBV2	TRBJ1-6	TRBD1	-
CASSLERGTSLNEQFF	TGTGCCAGCAGCTTAGAAAGGGGGACCTCATTAAATGAGCAGTTCTTC	TRBV11-2	TRBJ2-1	-	few
CASSLDDPTGLPQHF	TGTGCCAGCAGTTTAGATGACCCTACAGGGCTGCCCCAGCATTTT	TRBV12-3/TRBV12-4	TRBJ1-5	-	-
CSVGVWTAEAFF	TGCAGCGTTGGGGTTTGGACCGCTGAAGCTTTCTTT	TRBV29-1	TRBJ1-1	-	few
CSARDVRQGGGYTF	TGCAGTGCTAGAGATGTCCGGCAGGGGGGTGGCTACACCTTC	TRBV20-1	TRBJ1-2	TRBD1	few
CSARDPSRLNTEAFF	TGCAGTGCTAGAGATCCCAGCAGGTTGAACACTGAAGCTTTCTTT	TRBV20-1	TRBJ1-1	-	once